This entry describes one TCR beta chain. This sample stems from a study of blood T cell repertoires in COVID-19. Study-wide background: The cDNA or gDNA used as material had been derived from T cells, B-cell-depleted T cells, or PBMCs.

Per the authors' pipeline: The assay estimated nucleated cells by amplifying reference gene primers. Measured with immunoSEQ multiplex PCR; TCRdb has only the in-frame clones, and not every one. D and trimming were read from the DNA, whereas the V and J calls and clone size are those reported in that table. The sample contains some 150,000 clones, roughly 89% of which appear only once. Deletions cut 4 bases from V and 4 bases from J, with 11 bases between. The CDR3 runs to 13 residues. CDR1 and CDR2 (germline): ENHRY, SYGVKD. The sequence was obtained from a woman aged 45-65 years with acute or convalescent COVID-19. This chain joins TRBV10-3 and TRBJ2-7; possible D gene TRBD1, 5 bases. Sequencing was performed on peripheral blood. DNA for the CDR3: TGTGCCATCAGTGGGACCGACAGATACGAGCAGTACTTC. Protein sequence: CAISGTDRYEQYF.